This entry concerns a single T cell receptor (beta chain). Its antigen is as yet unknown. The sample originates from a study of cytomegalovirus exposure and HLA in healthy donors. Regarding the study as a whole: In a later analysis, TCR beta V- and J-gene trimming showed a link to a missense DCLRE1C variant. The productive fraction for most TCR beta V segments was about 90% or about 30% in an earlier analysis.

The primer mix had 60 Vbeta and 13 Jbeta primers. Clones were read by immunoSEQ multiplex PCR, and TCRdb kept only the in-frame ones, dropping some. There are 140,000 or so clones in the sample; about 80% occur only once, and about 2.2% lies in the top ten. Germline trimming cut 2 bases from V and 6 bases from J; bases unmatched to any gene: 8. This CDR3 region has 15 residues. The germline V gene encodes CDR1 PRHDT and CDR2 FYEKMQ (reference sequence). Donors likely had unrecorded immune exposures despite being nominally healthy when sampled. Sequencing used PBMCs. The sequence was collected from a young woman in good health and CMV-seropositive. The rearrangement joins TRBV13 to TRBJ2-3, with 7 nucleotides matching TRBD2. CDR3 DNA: TGTGCCAGCAGCTTAAGCGGGGCGGCCCGCGATACGCAGTATTTT. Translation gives CASSLSGAARDTQYF.